The rows below give T cell receptor beta chains drawn from one sample of a study of shared clonotypes between healthy human individuals. TCRdb's copy holds only in-frame clones and misses some; the assay was immunoSEQ multiplex PCR. The repertoire holds about 2.3 million clones, around 93% seen once, with around 0.4% in the top ten. The specimen was naive CD4+ T cells from PBMCs. The receptors derive from a man younger than 35 in good health. Some clones in this sample may be carry-over from other donors' samples. Each CDR3 is given with its conserved first and last residue. D genes are given only for firm matches. The listing skips clone size in some rows; elsewhere it reads once, few, many or a size class.

v_call	clone_size	j_call	d_call	cdr3_nt	cdr3_aa
TRBV19	few	TRBJ1-5	.	TGTGCCAGTAGTTTGATTGGGGTTAGAAATCAGCCCCAGCATTTT	CASSLIGVRNQPQHF
TRBV29-1	.	TRBJ1-2	.	TGCAGCGCCCGACGTGGGGACTATGGCTACACCTTC	CSARRGDYGYTF
TRBV20-1	.	TRBJ2-5	.	TGCAGTTGGAAGGGCCAAGAGACCCAGTACTTC	CSWKGQETQYF
TRBV19	.	TRBJ2-3	.	TGTGCCACAAGCCCGGGCGGGGTGAGCACAGATACGCAGTATTTT	CATSPGGVSTDTQYF
TRBV9	.	TRBJ2-2	TRBD2	TGTGCCAGCAGCGGAGGACTAGCGGGAGTCGAGGAGCTGTTTTTT	CASSGGLAGVEELFF
TRBV5-6	once	TRBJ1-2	.	TGTGCCAGCAGCTTGCAGAGAGCCTATGGCTACACCTTC	CASSLQRAYGYTF
TRBV9	.	TRBJ2-5	TRBD2	TGTGCCAGCAGCGTAGTGGCGGGAGGGCCCGAAGAGACCCAGTACTTC	CASSVVAGGPEETQYF
TRBV5-1	.	TRBJ2-3	TRBD2	TGCGCCAGCAGTTCGCCGGGAGGGGGAAATACGCAGTATTTT	CASSSPGGGNTQYF
TRBV6-1	.	TRBJ2-2	.	TGTGCCAGCAGTGCTTCGAGTTTAAACACCGGGGAGCTGTTTTTT	CASSASSLNTGELFF
TRBV5-1	.	TRBJ2-3	.	TGCGCCAGCAGCCATACCACAGATACGCAGTATTTT	CASSHTTDTQYF
TRBV28	.	TRBJ1-5	.	TGTGCCAGCAGTACTAGCATTGGACCTAGCAATCAGCCCCAGCATTTT	CASSTSIGPSNQPQHF
TRBV7-8	once	TRBJ1-1	TRBD1	TGTGCCAGCAGCTTGAGACAGGGGATCACTGAAGCTTTCTTT	CASSLRQGITEAFF
TRBV18	.	TRBJ2-5	TRBD2	TGTGCCAGCTCACGCGGGAGGGCCCCGGAGACCCAGTACTTC	CASSRGRAPETQYF
TRBV28	.	TRBJ2-6	TRBD2	TGTGCCAGCGTAGCGGGAGGGAGCTCTGGGGCCAACGTCCTGACTTTC	CASVAGGSSGANVLTF
TRBV9	.	TRBJ2-5	.	TGTGCCAGCAGCGCCCATCAGGGGAGGGACCCGAGGGAGACCCAGTACTTC	CASSAHQGRDPRETQYF
TRBV6-1	.	TRBJ2-7	TRBD1	TGTGCCGGGGACGACAGGGGCGAGCAGTACTTC	CAGDDRGEQYF
TRBV5-1	once	TRBJ1-4	.	TGCGCCAGCAGCTTGGGAGGGGCTCTTTATGAAAAACTGTTTTTT	CASSLGGALYEKLFF
TRBV29-1	.	TRBJ2-1	.	TGCAGCGTCCCCACACTTTCAGGGACCGAGGGAGAGCAGTTCTTC	CSVPTLSGTEGEQFF
TRBV7-9	.	TRBJ2-3	.	TGTGCCAGCAGCTTAGCGTCAGGCGGGCCGTGGCATTTT	CASSLASGGPWHF
TRBV5-6	.	TRBJ2-7	TRBD1	TGTGCCAGCAGCTTTCGGGACAGGGGCCACGAGCAGTACTTC	CASSFRDRGHEQYF
TRBV6-5	.	TRBJ2-7	TRBD2	TGTGCCAGCAGTCCAACCGGGACTAGTAACACCGAGCAGTACTTC	CASSPTGTSNTEQYF
TRBV19	.	TRBJ2-2	.	TGTGCCAGTAGTATAGATCGACAGTTCTTCAACACCGGGGAGCTGTTTTTT	CASSIDRQFFNTGELFF
TRBV7-9	.	TRBJ2-3	TRBD2	TGTGCCAGCAGCCTGTGGGACTACCCTTCCGATACGCAGTATTTT	CASSLWDYPSDTQYF
TRBV14	once	TRBJ2-5	TRBD1	TGTGCCAGCAGCCAAGGACAGGGGCAGACCCAGTACTTC	CASSQGQGQTQYF
TRBV5-1	.	TRBJ1-2	.	TGCGCCAGCAGCTTGGGGGGTCCACCTAACTATGGCTACACCTTC	CASSLGGPPNYGYTF
TRBV11-2	.	TRBJ1-1	TRBD1	TGTGCCAGCAGCTGGACAGGGGGGAACACTGAAGCTTTCTTT	CASSWTGGNTEAFF
TRBV6-8	.	TRBJ2-5	TRBD2	TGTGCCAGCAGTTATCCTCCTAGCGGGAGGGACACACAAGAGACCCAGTACTTC	CASSYPPSGRDTQETQYF
TRBV28	.	TRBJ1-2	.	TGTGCCAGCAGGACCACCGGGACTGAGTATGGCTACACCTTC	CASRTTGTEYGYTF
TRBV29-1	.	TRBJ1-5	.	TGCAGCGCTGGGGGTAGCAATCAGCCCCAGCATTTT	CSAGGSNQPQHF
TRBV5-4	.	TRBJ2-5	TRBD1	TGTGCCAGCAGCCCCCGGACAGGGGGGTACCAAGAGACCCAGTACTTC	CASSPRTGGYQETQYF
TRBV10-3	.	TRBJ1-2	.	TGTGCCATCAGTGAGACGACAGCTGGGGGCTACACCTTC	CAISETTAGGYTF
TRBV4-2	once	TRBJ2-1	.	TGTGCCAGCAGCCAAGGTGGCAGGAGGTCCTACAATGAGCAGTTCTTC	CASSQGGRRSYNEQFF
TRBV10-1	.	TRBJ2-3	.	TGCGCCAGCTCCGACCTCCGTTCGCAGTATTTT	CASSDLRSQYF
TRBV10-3	.	TRBJ1-4	TRBD1	TGTGCCATCAGACCGGACAGGGCGGAAAAACTGTTTTTT	CAIRPDRAEKLFF
TRBV5-6	.	TRBJ2-4	TRBD1	TGTGCCAGCAGCCAGGTACGGGACAGGGTAAAAAACATTCAGTACTTC	CASSQVRDRVKNIQYF
TRBV2	.	TRBJ2-5	.	TGTGCCAGCAGTGAAAAATCCTATGCAGGGAGAGAGACCCAGTACTTC	CASSEKSYAGRETQYF
TRBV6-4	.	TRBJ1-5	.	TGTGCCAGCAGTGAGGCAGAATATAGCAATCAGCCCCAGCATTTT	CASSEAEYSNQPQHF
TRBV5-1	.	TRBJ2-5	TRBD2	TGCGCCAGCAGTCCGCGGGGGAGGTACCAAGAGACCCAGTACTTC	CASSPRGRYQETQYF
TRBV7-2	.	TRBJ2-2	.	TGTGCCAGCAGCCGAGGGATTGGGGGCACCGGGGAGCTGTTTTTT	CASSRGIGGTGELFF
TRBV7-2	.	TRBJ2-1	.	TGTGCCAGCAGCTTGGCGAGCTCCTACAATGAGCAGTTCTTC	CASSLASSYNEQFF
TRBV15	once	TRBJ2-2	.	TGTGCCACCATCCCGGGGGCGAACACCGGGGAGCTGTTTTTT	CATIPGANTGELFF
TRBV13	.	TRBJ2-3	.	TGTGCCAGCGGCCGTCAGGGCCCAGATACGCAGTATTTT	CASGRQGPDTQYF
TRBV5-4	.	TRBJ1-4	.	TGTGCCAGCAGCAGAGCGGGGGCTGAAGAAAAACTGTTTTTT	CASSRAGAEEKLFF
TRBV15	.	TRBJ1-1	.	TGTGCCACCAGCAGAGATCGGCAGGACGTGAACACTGAAGCTTTCTTT	CATSRDRQDVNTEAFF
TRBV18	.	TRBJ1-2	.	TGTGCCAGCTCACCACAAAGTAACGGGATGGGGCCTAACTATGGCTACACCTTC	CASSPQSNGMGPNYGYTF
TRBV7-9	.	TRBJ1-1	.	TGTGCCAGCAGCTTAGAGGGGGGCCGAAGGAACACTGAAGCTTTCTTT	CASSLEGGRRNTEAFF
TRBV19	few	TRBJ1-2	.	TGTGCCAGTAGTATAGGGCAGAGTTACTATGGCTACACCTTC	CASSIGQSYYGYTF
TRBV18	.	TRBJ1-1	.	TGTGCCAGCTCACCAGGGGCCCCGAACACTGAAGCTTTCTTT	CASSPGAPNTEAFF
TRBV7-3	.	TRBJ2-1	.	TGTGCCAGCAGCCCTGGTGCCCCCTCCTACAATGAGCAGTTCTTC	CASSPGAPSYNEQFF
TRBV11-1	.	TRBJ2-3	.	TGTGCCAGCAGCCACCCGGGCACAGATACGCAGTATTTT	CASSHPGTDTQYF
TRBV5-8	.	TRBJ2-7	.	TGTGCCAGCAGCTTGGCCGGACTACAGCAGTACTTC	CASSLAGLQQYF
TRBV28	.	TRBJ1-5	.	TGTGCCAGCAGTTTATGGGACGGTGGTCAGCCCCAGCATTTT	CASSLWDGGQPQHF
TRBV2	.	TRBJ1-2	.	TGTGCCAACCCTTTGACAGGCCGGAACGGCTACACCTTC	CANPLTGRNGYTF
TRBV6-1	.	TRBJ2-7	.	TGTGCCAGCCATGAGGGGGGGGCCTACGAGCAGTACTTC	CASHEGGAYEQYF
TRBV6-5	few	TRBJ1-5	.	TGTGCCAGCAGTTACGGACCTAGCAGCCAGCCCCAGCATTTT	CASSYGPSSQPQHF
TRBV5-1	.	TRBJ1-5	.	TGCGCCAGCAGCTTGTCACGAGATCAGCCCCAGCATTTT	CASSLSRDQPQHF
TRBV9	.	TRBJ2-5	.	TGTGCCAGCAGCGCTGGGGGGCAAGAGACCCAGTACTTC	CASSAGGQETQYF
TRBV5-6	.	TRBJ2-6	.	TGTGCCAGCAGCTTTGGCAGAGGGGCTGGGGCCAACGTCCTGACTTTC	CASSFGRGAGANVLTF